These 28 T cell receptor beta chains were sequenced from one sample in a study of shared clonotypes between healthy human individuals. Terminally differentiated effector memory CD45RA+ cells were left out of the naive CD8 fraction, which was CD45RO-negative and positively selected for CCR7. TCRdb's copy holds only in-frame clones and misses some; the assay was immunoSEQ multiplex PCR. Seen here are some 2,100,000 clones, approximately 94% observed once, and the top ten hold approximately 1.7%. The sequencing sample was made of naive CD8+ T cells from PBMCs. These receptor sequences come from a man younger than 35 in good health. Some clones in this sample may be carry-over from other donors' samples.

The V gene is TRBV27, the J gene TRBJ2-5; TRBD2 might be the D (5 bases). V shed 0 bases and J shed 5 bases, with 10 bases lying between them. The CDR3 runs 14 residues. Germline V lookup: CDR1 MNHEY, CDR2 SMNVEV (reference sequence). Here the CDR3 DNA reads TGTGCCAGCAGTTTATCGGAGGCGGGTGAGACCCAGTACTTC. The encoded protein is CASSLSEAGETQYF.

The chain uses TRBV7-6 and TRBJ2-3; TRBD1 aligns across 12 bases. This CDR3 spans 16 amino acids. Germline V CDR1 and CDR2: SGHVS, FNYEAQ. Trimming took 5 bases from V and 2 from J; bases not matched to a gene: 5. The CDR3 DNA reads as TGTGCCAGCAGCCATTGGGACAGGGGGCCCACAGATACGCAGTATTTT. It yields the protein CASSHWDRGPTDTQYF.

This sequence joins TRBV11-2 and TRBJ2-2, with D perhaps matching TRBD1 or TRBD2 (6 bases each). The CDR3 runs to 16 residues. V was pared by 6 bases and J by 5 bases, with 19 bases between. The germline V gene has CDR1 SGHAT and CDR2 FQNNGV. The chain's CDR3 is CASSSGSGGGTGELFF. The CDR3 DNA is TGTGCCAGCAGTTCGGGGTCCGGAGGGGGAACCGGGGAGCTGTTTTTT.

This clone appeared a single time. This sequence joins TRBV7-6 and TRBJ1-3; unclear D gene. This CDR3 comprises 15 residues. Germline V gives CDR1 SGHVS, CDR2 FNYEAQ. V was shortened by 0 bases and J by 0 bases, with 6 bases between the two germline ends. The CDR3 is CASSLAASSGNTIYF. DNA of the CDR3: TGTGCCAGCAGCTTAGCGGCCAGCTCTGGAAACACCATATATTTT.

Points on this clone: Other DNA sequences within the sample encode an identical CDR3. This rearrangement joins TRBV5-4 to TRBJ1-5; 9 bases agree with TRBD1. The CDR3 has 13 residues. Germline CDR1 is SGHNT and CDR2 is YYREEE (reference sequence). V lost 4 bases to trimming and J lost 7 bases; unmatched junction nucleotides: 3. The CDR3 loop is CASSTDRGQPQHF. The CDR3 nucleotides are TGTGCCAGCAGCACGGACAGGGGACAGCCCCAGCATTTT. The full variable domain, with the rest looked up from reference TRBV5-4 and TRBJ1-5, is ETGVTQSPTHLIKTRGQQVTLRCSSQSGHNTVSWYQQALGQGPQFIFQYYREEENGRGNFPPRFSGLQFPNYSSELNVNALELDDSALYLCASSTDRGQPQHFGDGTRLSIL.

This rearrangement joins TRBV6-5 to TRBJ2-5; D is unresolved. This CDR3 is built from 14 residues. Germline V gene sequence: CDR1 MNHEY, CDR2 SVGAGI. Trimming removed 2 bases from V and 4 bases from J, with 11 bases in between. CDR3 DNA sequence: TGTGCCAGCAGTTACGTCAGGTGGGCAGAGACCCAGTACTTC. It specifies CASSYVRWAETQYF.

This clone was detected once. The CDR3 sequence: CASSLRLDNNEQFF. The CDR3 DNA is TGCGCCAGCAGCTTGCGGCTAGACAACAATGAGCAGTTCTTC. This chain connects TRBV5-1 to TRBJ2-1; D is uncertain. The germline V gene has CDR1 SGHRS and CDR2 YFSETQ. V gave up 1 base and J gave up 5 bases, with 10 bases separating them. The CDR3 runs 14 residues.

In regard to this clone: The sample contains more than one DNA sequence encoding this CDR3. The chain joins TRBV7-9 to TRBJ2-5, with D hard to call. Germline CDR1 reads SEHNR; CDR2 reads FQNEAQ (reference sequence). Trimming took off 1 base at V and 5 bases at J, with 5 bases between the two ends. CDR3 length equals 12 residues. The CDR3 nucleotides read TGTGCCAGCAGCTTAGAACCCGAGACCCAGTACTTC. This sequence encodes CASSLEPETQYF.

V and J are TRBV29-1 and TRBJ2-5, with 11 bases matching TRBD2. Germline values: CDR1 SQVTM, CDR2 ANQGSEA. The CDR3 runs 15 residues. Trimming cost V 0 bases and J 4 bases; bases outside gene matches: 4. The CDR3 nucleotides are TGCAGCGTTGAAGATTGGCTAGCGGGAGGAGAGACCCAGTACTTC. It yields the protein CSVEDWLAGGETQYF.

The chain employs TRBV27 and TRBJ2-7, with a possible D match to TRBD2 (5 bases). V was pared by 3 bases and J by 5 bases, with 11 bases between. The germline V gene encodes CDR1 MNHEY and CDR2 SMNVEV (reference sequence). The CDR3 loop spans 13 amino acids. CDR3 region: CASSFGERDEQYF. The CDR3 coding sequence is TGTGCCAGCAGTTTTGGGGAGAGGGACGAGCAGTACTTC.

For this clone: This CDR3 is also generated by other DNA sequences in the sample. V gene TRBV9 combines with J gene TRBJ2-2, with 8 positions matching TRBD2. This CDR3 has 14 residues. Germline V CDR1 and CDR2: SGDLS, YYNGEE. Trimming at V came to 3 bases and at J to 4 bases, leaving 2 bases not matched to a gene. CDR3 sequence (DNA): TGTGCCAGCAGCGCGGGGGGGATCACCGGGGAGCTGTTTTTT. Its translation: CASSAGGITGELFF.

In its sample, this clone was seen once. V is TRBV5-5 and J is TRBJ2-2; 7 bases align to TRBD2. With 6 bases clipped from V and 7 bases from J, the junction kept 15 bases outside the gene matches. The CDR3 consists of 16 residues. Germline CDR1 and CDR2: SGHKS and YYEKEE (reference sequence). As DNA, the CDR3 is TGTGCCAGCACCCGGGGGGAATGGCTAGTCGGCGGGGAGCTGTTTTTT. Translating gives CASTRGEWLVGGELFF.

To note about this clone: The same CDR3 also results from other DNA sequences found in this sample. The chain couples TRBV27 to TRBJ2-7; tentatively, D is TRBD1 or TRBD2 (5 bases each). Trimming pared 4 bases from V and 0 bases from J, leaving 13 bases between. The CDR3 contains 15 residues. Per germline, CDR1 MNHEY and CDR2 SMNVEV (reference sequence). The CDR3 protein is CASSSTGTGSYEQYF. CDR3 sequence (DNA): TGTGCCAGCAGTTCCACCGGGACGGGCTCCTACGAGCAGTACTTC.

CDR3 residues: CSPGHPYYGYTF. CDR3 in DNA: TGTTCGCCGGGGCATCCGTACTATGGCTACACCTTC. The V gene is TRBV19, the J gene TRBJ1-2; possible D gene TRBD1, 5 bases. CDR3 size: 12 residues. Germline V CDR1 and CDR2: LNHDA, SQIVND (reference sequence).

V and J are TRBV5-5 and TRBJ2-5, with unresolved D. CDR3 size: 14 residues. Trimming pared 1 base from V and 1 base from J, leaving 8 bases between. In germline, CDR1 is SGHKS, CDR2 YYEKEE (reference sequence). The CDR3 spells CASSLIHLQETQYF. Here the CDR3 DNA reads TGTGCCAGCAGCTTGATCCATCTCCAAGAGACCCAGTACTTC.

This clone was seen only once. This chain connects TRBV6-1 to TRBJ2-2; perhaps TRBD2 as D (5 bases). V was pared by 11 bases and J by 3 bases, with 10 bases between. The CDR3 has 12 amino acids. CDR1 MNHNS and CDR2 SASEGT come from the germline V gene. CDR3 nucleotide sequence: TGTGCCGGCCTGGAGGACACCGGGGAGCTGTTTTTT. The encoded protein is CAGLEDTGELFF.

The CDR3 sequence: CAISEADSYEQYF. For the CDR3, the DNA is TGTGCCATCAGTGAAGCGGATTCCTACGAGCAGTACTTC. The chain combines TRBV10-3 with TRBJ2-7; tentatively, D is TRBD2 (5 bases). CDR1 ENHRY and CDR2 SYGVKD come from the germline V gene. The CDR3 runs 13 residues. V was trimmed by 3 bases and J by 1 base, leaving 7 bases between them.

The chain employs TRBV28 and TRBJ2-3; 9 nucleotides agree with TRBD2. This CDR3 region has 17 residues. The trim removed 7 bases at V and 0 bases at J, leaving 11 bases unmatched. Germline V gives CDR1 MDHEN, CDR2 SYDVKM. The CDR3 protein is CASTTSLAGRSTDTQYF. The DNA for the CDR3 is TGTGCCAGCACCACATCCCTAGCGGGACGAAGCACAGATACGCAGTATTTT.

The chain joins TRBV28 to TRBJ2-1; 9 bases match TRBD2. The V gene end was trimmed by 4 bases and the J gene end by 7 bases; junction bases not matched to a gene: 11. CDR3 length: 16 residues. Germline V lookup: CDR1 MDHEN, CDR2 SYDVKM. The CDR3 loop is CASSWGKAGGGNEQFF. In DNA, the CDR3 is TGTGCCAGCAGTTGGGGCAAAGCGGGAGGAGGAAATGAGCAGTTCTTC.

The CDR3 protein is CASSWEGVYNYGYTF. The DNA for the CDR3 is TGTGCCAGCAGTTGGGAGGGGGTTTATAACTATGGCTACACCTTC. This chain uses TRBV28 with TRBJ1-2; a weak D match, TRBD1 (6 bases). Trimming left V 4 bases short and J 1 base short, with 13 bases between. From germline, CDR1 is MDHEN and CDR2 SYDVKM. This CDR3 spans 15 amino acids.

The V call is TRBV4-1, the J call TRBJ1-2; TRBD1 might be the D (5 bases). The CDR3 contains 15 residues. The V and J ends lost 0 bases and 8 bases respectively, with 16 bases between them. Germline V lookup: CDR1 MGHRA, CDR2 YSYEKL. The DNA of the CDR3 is TGCGCCAGCAGCCAAGATTGGGAAGGGGACTTCGGCTACACCTTC. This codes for CASSQDWEGDFGYTF.

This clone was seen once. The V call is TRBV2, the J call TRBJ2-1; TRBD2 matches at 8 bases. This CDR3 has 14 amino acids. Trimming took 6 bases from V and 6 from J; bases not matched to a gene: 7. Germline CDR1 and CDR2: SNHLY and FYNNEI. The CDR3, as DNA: TGTGCCAGCAGACCGGGACTAGTTATCAATGAGCAGTTCTTC. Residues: CASRPGLVINEQFF.

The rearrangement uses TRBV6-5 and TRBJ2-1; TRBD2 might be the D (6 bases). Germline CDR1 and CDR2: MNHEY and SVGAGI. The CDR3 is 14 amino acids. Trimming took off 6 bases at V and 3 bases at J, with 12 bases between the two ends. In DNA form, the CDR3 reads TGTGCCAGCAGAACAAGCGGGCTCTACAATGAGCAGTTCTTC. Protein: CASRTSGLYNEQFF.

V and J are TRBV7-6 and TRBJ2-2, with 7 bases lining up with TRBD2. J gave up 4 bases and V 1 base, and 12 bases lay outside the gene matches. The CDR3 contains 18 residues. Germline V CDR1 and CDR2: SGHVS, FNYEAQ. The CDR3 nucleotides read TGTGCCAGCAGCTTAGAACTTCGGGCTAGCGGACGCACCGGGGAGCTGTTTTTT. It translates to CASSLELRASGRTGELFF.

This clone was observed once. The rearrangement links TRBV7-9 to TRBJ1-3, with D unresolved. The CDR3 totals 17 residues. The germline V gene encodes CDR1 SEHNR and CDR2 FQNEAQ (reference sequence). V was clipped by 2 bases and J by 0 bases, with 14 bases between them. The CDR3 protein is CASSLPRDEYSGNTIYF. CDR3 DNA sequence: TGTGCCAGCAGCTTACCGCGAGACGAATACTCTGGAAACACCATATATTTT.

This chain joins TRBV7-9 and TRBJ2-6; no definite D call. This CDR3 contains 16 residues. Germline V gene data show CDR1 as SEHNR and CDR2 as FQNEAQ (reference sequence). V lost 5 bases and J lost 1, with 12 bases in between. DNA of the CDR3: TGTGCCAGCAGCGAGGAGAGGCGTTCTGGGGCCAACGTCCTGACTTTC. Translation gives CASSEERRSGANVLTF. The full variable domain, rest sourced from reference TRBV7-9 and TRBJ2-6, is DTGVSQNPRHKITKRGQNVTFRCDPISEHNRLYWYRQTLGQGPEFLTYFQNEAQLEKSRLLSDRFSAERPKGSFSTLEIQRTEQGDSAMYLCASSEERRSGANVLTFGAGSRLTVL.

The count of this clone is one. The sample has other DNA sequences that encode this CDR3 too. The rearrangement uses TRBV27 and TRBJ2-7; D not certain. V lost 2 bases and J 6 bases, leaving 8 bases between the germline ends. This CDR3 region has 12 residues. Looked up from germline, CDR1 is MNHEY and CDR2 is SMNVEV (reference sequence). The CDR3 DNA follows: TGTGCCAGCAGTTTACCAGGTTCCGAGCAGTACTTC. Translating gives CASSLPGSEQYF.

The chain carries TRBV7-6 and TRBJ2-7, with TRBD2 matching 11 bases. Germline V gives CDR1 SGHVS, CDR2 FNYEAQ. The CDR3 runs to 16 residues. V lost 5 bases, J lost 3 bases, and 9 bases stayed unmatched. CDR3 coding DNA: TGTGCCAGCAGCCCAGGTAGCGGGAGGGGGAACTACGAGCAGTACTTC. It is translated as CASSPGSGRGNYEQYF.